These 30 T cell receptor beta chains share one sample of origin, sequenced in a study of T-cell memory formation after mild COVID-19. TCRdb processed the 5' RACE reads anew with MiXCR; each CDR3 protein has one entry. The sample includes around 250,000 distinct CDR3 sequences, approximately 16% of them seen just once. The sample was PBMCs or a T cell subset sorted from them (not recorded which). Source of these receptors: a man between 18 and 35 years old who had mild COVID-19 (a few samples of this study predate the infection). Cell type and time point are not known.

This clonotype was seen a few times. The chain links TRBV29-1 to TRBJ2-7, with 8 nucleotides matching TRBD1. The germline CDR1 and CDR2 sequences are SQVTM and ANQGSEA. The CDR3 sequence is 13 residues long. J gave up 5 bases and V 7 bases, and 10 bases lay outside the gene matches. In nucleotides, the CDR3 is TGCAGCGCCCGGCCAGGGGGCTCGGACGAGCAGTACTTC. Protein product: CSARPGGSDEQYF.

The chain carries TRBV12-3 or TRBV12-4 and TRBJ1-5; tentatively, D is TRBD1 (6 bases). V was trimmed by 5 bases and J by 6 bases, leaving 11 bases between them. This CDR3 has 13 residues. CDR3 loop: CASSPTGRQPQHF. The DNA of the CDR3 is TGTGCCAGCAGTCCGACAGGTCGTCAGCCCCAGCATTTT.

The rearrangement uses TRBV5-1 and TRBJ1-2; tentatively, D is TRBD1 (6 bases). Trimming shortened V by 4 bases and J by 8 bases, and 21 bases separated the two germline ends. Per germline, CDR1 SGHRS and CDR2 YFSETQ. CDR3 length: 15 amino acids. CDR3 in amino acids: CASSPGSVQGHGYTF. DNA of the CDR3: TGCGCCAGCAGCCCCGGGTCAGTACAGGGCCACGGCTACACCTTC.

The genes are TRBV4-1 and TRBJ1-4; 7 bases fit TRBD1. Unmatched junction bases numbered 6, after V lost 5 bases and J lost 3 bases. This CDR3 has 15 residues. Germline loops: CDR1 MGHRA, CDR2 YSYEKL. The CDR3 loop reads CASSRRQGPNEKLFF. CDR3 bases: TGCGCCAGCAGCAGACGACAGGGACCTAATGAAAAACTGTTTTTT.

The chain recombines TRBV18 with TRBJ1-2; maybe TRBD1 (5 bases). The CDR3 loop spans 14 amino acids. Deletions cut 4 bases from V and 2 bases from J, with 11 bases between. In germline, CDR1 is KGHSH, CDR2 LQKENI. The CDR3 DNA is TGTGCCAGCTCACGGGGGGACGGCAACTATGGCTACACCTTC. Translated: CASSRGDGNYGYTF.

The V and J genes are TRBV4-1 and TRBJ2-2; D unresolved. With 1 base removed from V and 4 bases from J, the gap between germline ends came to 7 bases. The CDR3 totals 14 residues. Germline V gives CDR1 MGHRA, CDR2 YSYEKL. The CDR3 DNA is TGCGCCAGCAGCCAAGTTTTCGGCACCGGGGAGCTGTTTTTT. Translating it yields CASSQVFGTGELFF.

The chain carries TRBV11-1 and TRBJ2-1; D gene ambiguous. This CDR3 is 15 amino acids long. From germline, CDR1 is SGHAT and CDR2 FQDESV (reference sequence). Trimming cost V 5 bases and J 0 bases, with 11 bases left between them. CDR3 DNA sequence: TGTGCCAGCAGCGGAGCAGGAAGCTCCTACAATGAGCAGTTCTTC. It yields the protein CASSGAGSSYNEQFF.

The chain joins TRBV9 to TRBJ1-1, with D possibly matching TRBD1 (5 bases). The CDR3 runs to 19 residues. CDR1 is SGDLS and CDR2 is YYNGEE in the germline V gene. The germline V and J ends were trimmed by 0 bases and 0 bases, with 21 bases remaining between them. The CDR3 spells CASSVAGPWQAAMNTEAFF. The CDR3 coding sequence is TGTGCCAGCAGCGTAGCGGGGCCATGGCAGGCAGCTATGAACACTGAAGCTTTCTTT.

In its sample, this clonotype was seen a few times. The genes are TRBV6-5 and TRBJ2-2; TRBD2 might be the D (6 bases). The CDR3 extends over 15 amino acids. V lost 2 bases to trimming and J lost 4 bases, with 11 bases between them. Germline V CDR1 and CDR2: MNHEY, SVGAGI. The CDR3 region is CASSYRDFITGELFF. The DNA of the CDR3 is TGTGCCAGCAGTTACCGGGACTTCATCACCGGGGAGCTGTTTTTT.

The genes are TRBV2 and TRBJ2-7, with a weak D call TRBD2 (6 bases). V lost 5 bases to trimming and J lost 13 bases, with 15 bases between them. The CDR3 is 11 amino acids. Germline CDR1 reads SNHLY; CDR2 reads FYNNEI. In DNA, the CDR3 is TGTGCCAGCAGTAGGGACTCCGGGCTCTACGTC. Protein sequence: CASSRDSGLYV.

V is TRBV7-9 and J is TRBJ2-5; possible D gene TRBD1, 6 bases. The length of the CDR3 is 15 residues. The V end was cut by 8 bases, the J end by 4 bases, with 20 bases between. Germline V CDR1 and CDR2: SEHNR, FQNEAQ (reference sequence). In nucleotides, the CDR3 is TGTGCCAGCCCACGTCGACAGGACATGCGAGAGACCCAGTACTTC. Amino acids: CASPRRQDMRETQYF.

The chain is built from TRBV20-1 and TRBJ1-1, with a tentative D call TRBD1 (6 bases). The V gene's germline CDR1 is DFQATT and CDR2 SNEGSKA (reference sequence). V lost 2 bases, J lost 2 bases, and 12 bases lay in between. There are 14 residues in the CDR3. The CDR3 sequence is CSARNGQSNTEAFF. CDR3 nucleotides: TGCAGTGCTAGAAATGGACAGAGCAACACTGAAGCTTTCTTT.

V usage is TRBV6-5 and J usage is TRBJ2-1; 12 bases fit TRBD2. The junction had 9 bases not matched to a gene; V was cut back by 6 bases and J by 9 bases. The CDR3 is 15 residues long. CDR1 and CDR2 from the germline V gene are MNHEY and SVGAGI. CDR3 sequence: CASRGLAGGLSEQFF. The CDR3, as DNA: TGTGCCAGCAGGGGGCTAGCGGGGGGGCTCAGTGAGCAGTTCTTC.

This clonotype was picked up many times. CDR3 sequence: CASSYGGNTEAFF. In DNA, the CDR3 is TGTGCCAGCAGTTACGGGGGGAACACTGAAGCTTTCTTT. The chain links TRBV6-5 to TRBJ1-1; D is perhaps TRBD1 (5 bases). The germline CDR1 and CDR2 sequences are MNHEY and SVGAGI. Trimming took 2 bases from V and 1 from J, leaving 5 bases between them. CDR3 length: 13 residues.

The rearrangement links TRBV9 to TRBJ1-2; a possible D gene is TRBD1 (5 bases). Germline values: CDR1 SGDLS, CDR2 YYNGEE. The CDR3 totals 14 residues. V lost 4 bases, J lost 2 bases, and 12 bases lay in between. CDR3 DNA: TGTGCCAGCAGCCCCCGGGGCGGCAACTATGGCTACACCTTC. Its protein product is CASSPRGGNYGYTF.

V is TRBV4-3 and J is TRBJ2-5, with 10 bases aligning to TRBD2. This CDR3 has 17 amino acids. Germline CDR1 reads LGHNA; CDR2 reads YSLEER. With 1 base clipped from V and 2 bases from J, the junction kept 7 bases outside the gene matches. CDR3 DNA: TGCGCCAGCAGCCAAGGGGTTCCAGCGGGGGGGCAAGAGACCCAGTACTTC. Encoded protein: CASSQGVPAGGQETQYF.

The chain couples TRBV20-1 to TRBJ1-2; D is undetermined. Germline V CDR1 and CDR2: DFQATT, SNEGSKA (reference sequence). This CDR3 has 13 amino acids. V dropped 3 bases and J dropped 1 base, with 9 bases sitting between them. The CDR3 loop is CSARVVVNYGYTF. The CDR3 nucleotides are TGCAGTGCTAGGGTGGTAGTTAACTATGGCTACACCTTC.

The chain links TRBV25-1 to TRBJ1-4; a weak D match, TRBD1 (6 bases). There are 13 residues in the CDR3. The germline V gene encodes CDR1 MGHDK and CDR2 SYGVNS. Between the trimmed V and J ends, which lost 8 bases and 8 bases, there was a span of 15 bases. CDR3 sequence reads: CASAPDSREKLFF. The CDR3 coding sequence is TGTGCCAGCGCCCCGGACAGTCGCGAAAAACTGTTTTTT.

The rearrangement links TRBV3-1 to TRBJ1-2, with 8 nucleotides matching TRBD1. V was pared by 1 base and J by 4 bases, with 5 bases of the junction left unmatched. Germline V CDR1 and CDR2: LGHDT, YNNKEL (reference sequence). The CDR3 loop spans 15 amino acids. The CDR3 nucleotides are TGTGCCAGCAGCCAAGGTCCAGGGGGCAGCTATGGCTACACCTTC. This codes for CASSQGPGGSYGYTF. Variable domain in full (rest from reference TRBV3-1 and TRBJ1-2): DTAVSQTPKYLVTQMGNDKSIKCEQNLGHDTMYWYKQDSKKFLKIMFSYNNKELIINETVPNRFSPKSPDKAHLNLHINSLELGDSAVYFCASSQGPGGSYGYTFGSGTRLTVV.

This clonotype was seen many times. The chain is built from TRBV7-2 and TRBJ1-5, with TRBD1 matching over 7 bases. Germline V gene data show CDR1 as SGHTA and CDR2 as FQGNSA. This CDR3 contains 18 residues. Trimming removed 1 base from V and 0 bases from J; junction bases left unmatched: 9. The chain's CDR3 is CASSLGGGQAYSNQPQHF. In DNA form, the CDR3 reads TGTGCCAGCAGCTTAGGGGGCGGACAGGCCTATAGCAATCAGCCCCAGCATTTT.

There are a few counts of this clonotype. The chain recombines TRBV7-2 with TRBJ1-1; 9 bases are a match to TRBD1. The V and J ends lost 3 bases and 4 bases, in that order; junction bases with no gene match: 3. This CDR3 spans 14 amino acids. Germline V gene data show CDR1 as SGHTA and CDR2 as FQGNSA. As DNA, the CDR3 is TGTGCCAGCAGCTTCGACAGGGGGAGCACTGAAGCTTTCTTT. It specifies CASSFDRGSTEAFF.

This clonotype has more than one count but fewer than ten. In nucleotides, the CDR3 is TGTGCCAGCACCCCCTCGGACAGGGGCAAAAACATTCAGTACTTC. This gives the protein CASTPSDRGKNIQYF. The chain carries TRBV13 and TRBJ2-4; 9 bases map to TRBD1. CDR3 length: 15 amino acids. V lost 7 bases to trimming and J lost 3 bases; unmatched junction nucleotides: 7. In germline, CDR1 is PRHDT, CDR2 FYEKMQ (reference sequence).

This clonotype occurred a few times. J is TRBJ1-1 and V is TRBV6-6, with D unresolved. This CDR3 contains 12 residues. Trimming shortened V by 2 bases and J by 4 bases, and 5 bases separated the two germline ends. Germline V gives CDR1 MNHNY, CDR2 SVGAGI (reference sequence). The CDR3 here is CASSYGSTEAFF. DNA for the CDR3: TGTGCCAGCAGTTACGGGAGCACTGAAGCTTTCTTT.

The chain recombines TRBV6-1 with TRBJ2-3, with TRBD1 as a possible D gene (7 bases). Trimming removed 10 bases from V and 4 bases from J, with 15 bases in between. The CDR3 is made up of 13 amino acids. Germline V CDR1 and CDR2: MNHNS, SASEGT. CDR3 sequence reads: CATRGQGADTQYF. CDR3 bases: TGTGCCACCCGGGGGCAGGGGGCAGATACGCAGTATTTT.

The gene calls are TRBV11-2 and TRBJ2-5; the D gene is possibly TRBD1 (5 bases). The CDR3 contains 14 residues. V lost 4 bases and J lost 5, with 14 bases in between. The germline V gene has CDR1 SGHAT and CDR2 FQNNGV. CDR3 sequence reads: CASSWAGAGETQYF. Written as DNA, the CDR3 is TGTGCCAGCAGCTGGGCTGGGGCAGGGGAGACCCAGTACTTC.

The chain uses TRBV29-1 and TRBJ2-3; D might be TRBD2 (6 bases). V lost 8 bases and J lost 0, with 15 bases in between. The CDR3 extends over 14 amino acids. The germline V gene has CDR1 SQVTM and CDR2 ANQGSEA. The CDR3 nucleotides read TGCAGCACAGCTGGAGGGGCGAGCACAGATACGCAGTATTTT. Encoded protein: CSTAGGASTDTQYF.

This chain links TRBV15 with TRBJ2-5; D call uncertain. This CDR3 contains 11 residues. Deletions cut 3 bases from V and 4 bases from J, with 3 bases between. From germline, CDR1 is LNHNV and CDR2 YYDKDF (reference sequence). This chain's CDR3 is CATSRTETQYF. The CDR3 nucleotides read TGTGCCACCAGCAGGACAGAGACCCAGTACTTC.

The rearrangement links TRBV4-3 to TRBJ2-3; the match to TRBD2 covers 9 bases. The CDR3 covers 18 residues. V gave up 1 base and J gave up 2 bases; unmatched junction bases: 10. Germline V gene sequence: CDR1 LGHNA, CDR2 YSLEER. CDR3 loop: CASSQAVWASGVTDTQYF. The CDR3 nucleotides are TGCGCCAGCAGCCAAGCCGTCTGGGCTAGCGGGGTCACAGATACGCAGTATTTT.

This clonotype came up many times. The chain joins TRBV10-3 to TRBJ2-7; D is possibly TRBD1 (5 bases). The V gene lost 10 bases and the J gene lost 2 bases, with 15 bases spanning the gap. Per germline, CDR1 ENHRY and CDR2 SYGVKD. The CDR3 is 13 amino acids. The CDR3 loop is CATRRDSTYEQYF. The CDR3 DNA sequence: TGTGCCACGCGGAGAGACAGCACCTACGAGCAGTACTTC.

The chain couples TRBV6-1 to TRBJ1-4; unclear D gene. Germline V gene sequence: CDR1 MNHNS, CDR2 SASEGT. With 8 bases removed from V and 0 bases from J, the gap between germline ends came to 13 bases. The CDR3 has 15 amino acids. In nucleotides, the CDR3 is TGTGCCAGCTGGTCGGTCGGAGCAACTAATGAAAAACTGTTTTTT. This encodes CASWSVGATNEKLFF.